This T cell receptor (beta chain) emerged from a study of blood T cell repertoires in COVID-19. The germline V gene encodes CDR1 MDHEN and CDR2 SYDVKM. V lost 5 bases, J lost 4 bases, and 18 bases lay in between. This CDR3 has 16 residues. Here immunoSEQ multiplex PCR was the method, and the copy in TCRdb shows in-frame clones only, minus some. The sample yields more than 50,000 clones, roughly nine tenths seen once. Sequenced: peripheral blood. The clonotype originates from a human donor in a cohort sampled during active COVID-19. J is TRBJ1-3 and V is TRBV28, with a tentative D call TRBD1 (5 bases). This chain's CDR3 is CASSVGGWRAGNTIYF. DNA of the CDR3: TGTGCCAGCAGTGTCGGGGGGTGGAGGGCCGGAAACACCATATATTTT.